This T cell receptor beta chain is drawn from a study of shared T cell receptors in the human thymus. Assay used: immunoSEQ multiplex PCR; TCRdb lists only in-frame clones, some missing. The table records over 350,000 clones, 95% of them present only once. CDR1 and CDR2 from the germline V gene are MNHEY and SMNVEV (reference sequence). The CDR3 totals 15 residues. V lost 4 bases to trimming and J lost 3 bases; unmatched junction nucleotides: 9. The rearrangement uses TRBV27 and TRBJ2-7; 7 nucleotides align to TRBD1. Sequencing used thymocytes. The clonotype was recovered from a human donor. CDR3 DNA sequence: TGTGCCAGCAGTTCCTGGCCCAGGGGGAGCTACGAGCAGTACTTC. Translation gives CASSSWPRGSYEQYF.